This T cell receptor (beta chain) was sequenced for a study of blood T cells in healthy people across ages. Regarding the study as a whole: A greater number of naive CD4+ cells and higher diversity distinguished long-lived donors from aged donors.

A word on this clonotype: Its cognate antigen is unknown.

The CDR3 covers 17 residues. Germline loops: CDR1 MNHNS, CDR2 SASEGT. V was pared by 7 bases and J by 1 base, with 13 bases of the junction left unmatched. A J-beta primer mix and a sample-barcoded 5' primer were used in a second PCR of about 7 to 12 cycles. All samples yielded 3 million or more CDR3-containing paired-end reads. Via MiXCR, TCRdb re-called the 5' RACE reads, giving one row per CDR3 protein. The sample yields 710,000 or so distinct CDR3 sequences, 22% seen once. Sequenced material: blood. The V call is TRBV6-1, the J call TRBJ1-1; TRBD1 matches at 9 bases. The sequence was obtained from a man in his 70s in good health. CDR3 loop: CASIQLTQGATNTEAFF. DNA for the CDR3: TGTGCCAGCATTCAACTCACACAGGGGGCGACGAACACTGAAGCTTTCTTT.